A selection of T cell receptor beta chains follows, all from one sample in a study of T cells after yellow fever vaccination. TCRdb redid the calling of the 5' RACE reads with MiXCR, one entry per CDR3 protein. The data show about 550,000 distinct CDR3 sequences, with under 25% seen just once and over 11% held by the top ten. The specimen was PBMCs, collected 15 days after the yellow fever booster vaccination. The origin of the receptors is a man aged 30 to 45 who received the YFV17D yellow fever vaccine. Both conserved end residues are part of each CDR3. A D gene is named only where the DNA matches it firmly. A row's size may be missing; if present it is once, few, many or a size class.

D,size,J,V,CDR3,DNA
-,few,TRBJ1-1,TRBV29-1,CSVEKPNEAFF,TGCAGCGTTGAAAAGCCTAATGAAGCTTTCTTT
TRBD1,-,TRBJ2-3,TRBV5-1,CASSEAGTGGQDTQYF,TGCGCCAGCAGCGAAGCGGGGACAGGGGGCCAAGATACGCAGTATTTT
-,few,TRBJ2-4,TRBV5-6,CASSLVGVEEIQYF,TGTGCCAGCAGCTTGGTAGGGGTCGAGGAAATTCAGTACTTC
-,many,TRBJ2-1,TRBV12-3/TRBV12-4,CASSFSNEQFF,TGTGCCAGCAGTTTTTCCAATGAGCAGTTCTTC
TRBD2,-,TRBJ2-3,TRBV12-3/TRBV12-4,CASSSLAGGVTDTQYF,TGTGCCAGCAGTTCCCTAGCGGGAGGGGTAACAGATACGCAGTATTTT
TRBD1,few,TRBJ2-5,TRBV7-9,CASRKGQQETQYF,TGTGCCAGCCGAAAGGGACAGCAAGAGACCCAGTACTTC
-,few,TRBJ2-1,TRBV7-2,CASSLEVGWKFF,TGTGCCAGCAGCTTAGAGGTTGGGTGGAAGTTCTTC
TRBD2,-,TRBJ2-3,TRBV20-1,CSAPLAGTDTQYF,TGCAGTGCTCCCCTAGCGGGCACAGATACGCAGTATTTT
TRBD1,few,TRBJ1-5,TRBV4-2,CASSQDARGQPQHF,TGTGCCAGCAGCCAAGACGCCAGGGGGCAGCCCCAGCATTTT
-,-,TRBJ2-7,TRBV25-1,CASRHSGSYEQYF,TGTGCGAGCCGCCACTCCGGCTCCTACGAGCAGTACTTC
-,-,TRBJ2-3,TRBV11-2,CASSFSQYGAETRGDTQYF,TGTGCCAGCAGCTTTTCCCAATACGGAGCCGAAACTCGGGGAGATACGCAGTATTTT
TRBD1,-,TRBJ2-7,TRBV10-3,CAISEKQGAYEQYF,TGTGCCATCAGTGAGAAACAGGGGGCCTACGAGCAGTACTTC
-,few,TRBJ2-1,TRBV9,CASSVGGTSYNEQFF,TGTGCCAGCAGCGTAGGGGGGACCTCCTACAATGAGCAGTTCTTC
-,few,TRBJ1-4,TRBV28,CASAAGEAKLFF,TGTGCCAGCGCGGCCGGGGAAGCAAAACTGTTTTTT
TRBD2,few,TRBJ2-1,TRBV20-1,CSASELAGTYNEQFF,TGCAGTGCTAGCGAACTAGCGGGAACCTACAATGAGCAGTTCTTC
TRBD2,many,TRBJ2-1,TRBV6-5,CASSYSGLAGVYNEQFF,TGTGCCAGCAGTTACTCTGGTCTAGCGGGAGTATACAATGAGCAGTTCTTC